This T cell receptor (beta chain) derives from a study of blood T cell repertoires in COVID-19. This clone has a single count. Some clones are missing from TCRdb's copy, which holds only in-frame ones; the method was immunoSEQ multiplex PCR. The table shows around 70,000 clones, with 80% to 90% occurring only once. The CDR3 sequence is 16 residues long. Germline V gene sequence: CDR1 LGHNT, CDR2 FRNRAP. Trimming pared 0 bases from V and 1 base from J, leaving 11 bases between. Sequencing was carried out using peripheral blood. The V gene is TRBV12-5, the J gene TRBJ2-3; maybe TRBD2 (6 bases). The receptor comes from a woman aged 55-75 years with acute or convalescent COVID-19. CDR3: CASGLVRTGGTDTQYF. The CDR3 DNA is TGTGCTAGTGGTTTGGTACGAACGGGGGGCACAGATACGCAGTATTTT.